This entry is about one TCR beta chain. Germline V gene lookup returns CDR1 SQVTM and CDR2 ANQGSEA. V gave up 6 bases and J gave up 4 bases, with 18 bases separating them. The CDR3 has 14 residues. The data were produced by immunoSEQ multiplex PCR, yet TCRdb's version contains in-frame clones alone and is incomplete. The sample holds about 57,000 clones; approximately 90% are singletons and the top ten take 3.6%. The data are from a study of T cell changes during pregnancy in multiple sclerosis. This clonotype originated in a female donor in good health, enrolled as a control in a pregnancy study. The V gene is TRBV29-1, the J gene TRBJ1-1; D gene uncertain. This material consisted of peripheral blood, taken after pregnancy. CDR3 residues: CSVRKEVDSTEAFF. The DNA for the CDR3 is TGCAGCGTACGGAAGGAGGTAGACTCCACTGAAGCTTTCTTT.